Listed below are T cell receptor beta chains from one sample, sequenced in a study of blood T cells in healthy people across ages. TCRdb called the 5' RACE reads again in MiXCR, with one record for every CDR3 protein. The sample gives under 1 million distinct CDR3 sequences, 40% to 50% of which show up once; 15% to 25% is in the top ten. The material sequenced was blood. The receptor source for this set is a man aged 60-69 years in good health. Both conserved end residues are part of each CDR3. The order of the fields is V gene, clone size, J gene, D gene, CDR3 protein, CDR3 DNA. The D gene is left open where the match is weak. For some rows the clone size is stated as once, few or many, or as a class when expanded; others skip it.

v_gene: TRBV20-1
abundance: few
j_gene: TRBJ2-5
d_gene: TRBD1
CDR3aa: CSAPRTGGETQYF
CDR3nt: TGCAGTGCTCCTAGGACAGGCGGGGAGACCCAGTACTTC

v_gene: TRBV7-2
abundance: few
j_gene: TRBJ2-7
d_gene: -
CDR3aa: CASSLIGGASSYEQYF
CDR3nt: TGTGCCAGCAGCCTGATAGGGGGGGCTAGCTCCTACGAGCAGTACTTC

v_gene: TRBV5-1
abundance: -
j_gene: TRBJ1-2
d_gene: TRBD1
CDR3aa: CASSFSGTGPSLDGYTF
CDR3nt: TGCGCCAGCAGCTTCTCCGGGACAGGGCCTTCTTTAGATGGCTACACCTTC

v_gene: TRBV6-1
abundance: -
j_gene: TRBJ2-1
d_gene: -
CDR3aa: CASSVGQLDSSYNEQFF
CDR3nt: TGTGCCAGCAGTGTAGGACAACTAGACAGCTCCTACAATGAGCAGTTCTTC

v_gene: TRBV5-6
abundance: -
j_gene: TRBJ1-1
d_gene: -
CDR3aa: CASSSIGGRANGAFF
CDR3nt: TGTGCCAGCAGCTCGATCGGCGGCAGGGCAAACGGAGCTTTCTTT

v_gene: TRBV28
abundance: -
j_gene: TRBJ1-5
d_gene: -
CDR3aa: CASSVRRQPQHF
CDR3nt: TGTGCCAGCAGTGTTAGGAGGCAGCCCCAGCATTTT

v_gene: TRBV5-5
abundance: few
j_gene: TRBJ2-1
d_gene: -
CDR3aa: CASSQGRGTYNEQFF
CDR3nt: TGTGCCAGCAGCCAGGGGCGGGGGACCTACAATGAGCAGTTCTTC

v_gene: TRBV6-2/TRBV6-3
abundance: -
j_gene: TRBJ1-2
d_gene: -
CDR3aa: CATVTGRNYGYTF
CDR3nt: TGTGCCACCGTAACAGGGCGCAACTATGGCTACACCTTC

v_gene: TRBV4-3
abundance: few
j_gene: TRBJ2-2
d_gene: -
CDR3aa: CASSQGGAYGTGELFF
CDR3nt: TGCGCCAGCAGCCAGGGCGGGGCCTACGGAACCGGGGAGCTGTTTTTT

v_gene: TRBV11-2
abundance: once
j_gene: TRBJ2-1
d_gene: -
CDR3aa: CASSLDLRALQGEQFF
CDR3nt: TGTGCCAGCAGCTTAGATCTTAGGGCCCTTCAGGGTGAGCAGTTCTTC

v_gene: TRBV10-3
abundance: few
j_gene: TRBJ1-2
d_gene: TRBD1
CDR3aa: CAISKIDRGEYGYTF
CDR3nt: TGTGCCATCAGTAAAATAGACAGGGGGGAGTATGGCTACACCTTC

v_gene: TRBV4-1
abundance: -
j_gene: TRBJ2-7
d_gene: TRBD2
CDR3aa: CASSQGPGGVYEQYF
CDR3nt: TGCGCCAGCAGCCAAGGTCCCGGGGGGGTCTACGAGCAGTACTTC

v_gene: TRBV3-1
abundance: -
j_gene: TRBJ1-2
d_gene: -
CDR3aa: CASNQLDRGRTWGYTF
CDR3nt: TGTGCCAGCAACCAACTTGACCGGGGCCGGACATGGGGCTACACCTTC

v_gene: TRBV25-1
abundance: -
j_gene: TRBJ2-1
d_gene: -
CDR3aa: CASSPIQGEQFF
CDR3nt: TGTGCCAGCAGCCCTATTCAGGGGGAGCAGTTCTTC

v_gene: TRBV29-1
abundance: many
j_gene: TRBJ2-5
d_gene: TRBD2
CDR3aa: CSAPKGSGQETQYF
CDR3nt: TGCAGCGCCCCTAAGGGTAGCGGGCAAGAGACCCAGTACTTC

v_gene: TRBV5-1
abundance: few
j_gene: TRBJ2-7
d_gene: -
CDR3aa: CASSLEPGDEQYF
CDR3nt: TGCGCCAGCAGCTTGGAACCGGGGGACGAGCAGTACTTC

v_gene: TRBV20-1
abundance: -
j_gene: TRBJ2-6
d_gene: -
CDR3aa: CSASVGANVLTF
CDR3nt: TGCAGTGCTAGTGTGGGGGCCAACGTCCTGACTTTC

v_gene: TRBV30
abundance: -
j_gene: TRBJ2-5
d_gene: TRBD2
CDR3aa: CAWSIKTSGRETQYF
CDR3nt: TGTGCCTGGAGTATTAAGACTAGCGGGAGAGAGACCCAGTACTTC

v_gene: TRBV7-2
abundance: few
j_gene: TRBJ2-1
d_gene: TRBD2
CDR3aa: CASSPRTSGSIEQFF
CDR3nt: TGTGCCAGCAGCCCGAGGACTAGCGGCTCCATCGAGCAGTTCTTC

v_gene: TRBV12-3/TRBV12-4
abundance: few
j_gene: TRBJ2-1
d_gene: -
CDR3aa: CASSSGIRYNEQFF
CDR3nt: TGTGCCAGCAGTTCAGGGATTCGTTACAATGAGCAGTTCTTC

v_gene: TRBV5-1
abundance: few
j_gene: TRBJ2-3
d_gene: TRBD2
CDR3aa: CASSLRLAVRGTDTQYF
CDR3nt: TGCGCCAGCAGCTTGAGGCTAGCGGTCCGAGGCACAGATACGCAGTATTTT

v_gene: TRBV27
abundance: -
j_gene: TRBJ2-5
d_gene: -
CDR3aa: CASSFRQGTQYF
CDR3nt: TGTGCCAGCAGTTTCCGCCAGGGGACCCAGTACTTC

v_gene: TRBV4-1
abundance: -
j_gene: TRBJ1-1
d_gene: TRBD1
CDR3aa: CASSQAPDRELNTEAFF
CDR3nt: TGCGCCAGCAGCCAAGCCCCCGACAGGGAATTGAACACTGAAGCTTTCTTT

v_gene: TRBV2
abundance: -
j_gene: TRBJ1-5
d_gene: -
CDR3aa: CASGGDQPQHF
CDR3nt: TGTGCCAGCGGGGGAGATCAGCCCCAGCATTTT

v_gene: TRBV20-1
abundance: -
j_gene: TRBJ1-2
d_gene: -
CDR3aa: CSASSRRLSNYGYTF
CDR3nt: TGCAGTGCTAGTTCCAGGAGGCTATCTAACTATGGCTACACCTTC

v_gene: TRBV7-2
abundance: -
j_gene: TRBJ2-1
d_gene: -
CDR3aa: CASSLDAPGFF
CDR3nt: TGTGCCAGCAGCTTGGACGCGCCGGGGTTCTTC

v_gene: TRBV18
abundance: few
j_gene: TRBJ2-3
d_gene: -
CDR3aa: CASSPPRSPQYF
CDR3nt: TGTGCCAGCTCACCACCGAGGTCTCCGCAGTATTTT

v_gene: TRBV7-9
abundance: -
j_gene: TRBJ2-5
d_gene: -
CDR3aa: CASSYLGNQETQYF
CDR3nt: TGTGCCAGCAGCTACCTCGGGAACCAAGAGACCCAGTACTTC

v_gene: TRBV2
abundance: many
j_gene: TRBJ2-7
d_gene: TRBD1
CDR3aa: CASSGTGLGEQYF
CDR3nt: TGTGCCAGCAGTGGGACAGGGTTAGGCGAGCAGTACTTC

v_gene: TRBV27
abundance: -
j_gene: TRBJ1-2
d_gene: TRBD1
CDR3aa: CASSPHPGTGDIGYTF
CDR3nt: TGTGCCAGCAGCCCCCATCCCGGGACAGGGGACATCGGCTACACCTTC

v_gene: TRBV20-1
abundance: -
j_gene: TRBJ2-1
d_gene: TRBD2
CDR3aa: CSALSGGASYNEQFF
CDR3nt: TGCAGTGCCCTTAGCGGGGGGGCGTCCTACAATGAGCAGTTCTTC

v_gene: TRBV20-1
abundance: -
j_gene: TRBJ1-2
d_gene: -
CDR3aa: CSAYDKSYGYTF
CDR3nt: TGCAGTGCCTACGACAAATCCTATGGCTACACCTTC

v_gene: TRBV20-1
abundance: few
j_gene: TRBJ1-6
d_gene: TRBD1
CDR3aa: CSARDVLVGQAPDTNSPLHF
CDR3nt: TGCAGTGCTAGAGATGTTTTGGTAGGACAGGCCCCAGATACTAATTCACCCCTCCACTTT

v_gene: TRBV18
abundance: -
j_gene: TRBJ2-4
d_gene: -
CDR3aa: CASSPPLQVSGNIQYF
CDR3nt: TGTGCCAGCTCACCACCTCTGCAGGTCTCGGGAAACATTCAGTACTTC

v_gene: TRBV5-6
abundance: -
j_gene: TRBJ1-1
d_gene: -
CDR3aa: CASRAGGGETEAFF
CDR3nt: TGTGCCAGCAGGGCGGGGGGTGGTGAAACTGAAGCTTTCTTT